What follows are 11 T cell receptor beta chains derived from one specimen sequenced in a study of blood T cell repertoires in COVID-19. Profiling relied on immunoSEQ multiplex PCR, and the TCRdb table lists in-frame clones only, not all of them. Of roughly 190,000 clones in the sample, roughly 86% were seen once. The sample taken for sequencing was PBMCs or T cells enriched from blood (not recorded which). All receptors derive from a woman between 35 and 50 years old in a cohort exposed to, infected with or recovered from COVID-19 (not recorded which).

V usage is TRBV5-8 and J usage is TRBJ2-5, with D possibly TRBD2 on 6 matching bases. This CDR3 comprises 18 residues. The V and J ends lost 0 bases and 1 base respectively, with 19 bases between them. Germline loops: CDR1 SGHTS, CDR2 YDEGEE. In nucleotides, the CDR3 is TGTGCCAGCAGCTTGGGATTAGGCTTCGGCGGGGTCCAAGAGACCCAGTACTTC. Translating gives CASSLGLGFGGVQETQYF.

The chain employs TRBV15 and TRBJ1-2, with D maybe TRBD1 (6 bases). The CDR3 spans 13 residues. V lost 4 bases to trimming and J lost 6 bases, with 12 bases between them. Germline V gene lookup returns CDR1 LNHNV and CDR2 YYDKDF (reference sequence). CDR3 region: CATSKTGADGYTF. The CDR3 bases are TGTGCCACCAGCAAGACAGGAGCCGATGGCTACACCTTC.

CDR3 loop: CASSRLASTGELFF. The CDR3 region has the DNA TGTGCCAGCAGCCGGCTAGCCAGCACCGGGGAGCTGTTTTTT. This chain links TRBV14 with TRBJ2-2; tentative D call: TRBD2 (5 bases). The V end was cut by 4 bases, the J end by 4 bases, with 10 bases between. Looked up from germline, CDR1 is SGHDN and CDR2 is FVKESK. The CDR3 runs to 14 residues.

This chain joins TRBV24-1 and TRBJ1-2; 9 bases align to TRBD1. The J segment lost 2 bases and the V segment lost 6 bases, leaving 12 bases of the junction unmatched. The CDR3 consists of 17 residues. Germline-derived CDR1 and CDR2 are KGHDR and SFDVKD. The CDR3 nucleotides read TGTGCCACCAGTCCCAGGACAGGGGTTGTCGGCAACTATGGCTACACCTTC. As protein: CATSPRTGVVGNYGYTF.

V and J are TRBV3-1 (or the pseudogene TRBV3-2) and TRBJ2-1, with 9 bases fitting TRBD2. Germline values: CDR1 LGHDT, CDR2 YNNKEL (reference sequence). After removal of 1 base from V and 0 bases from J, the junction contained 4 bases not matched to a gene. This CDR3 contains 17 residues. In nucleotides, the CDR3 is TGTGCCAGCAGCCAAGTTGCGGGGGGGAGCTCCTACAATGAGCAGTTCTTC. This encodes CASSQVAGGSSYNEQFF.

This clone was counted a few times. The V gene is TRBV6-5, the J gene TRBJ1-6; 7 bases line up with TRBD1. Germline V gene sequence: CDR1 MNHEY, CDR2 SVGAGI. The J segment lost 9 bases and the V segment lost 4 bases, leaving 9 bases of the junction unmatched. CDR3 length equals 15 residues. DNA for the CDR3: TGTGCCAGCAGTTCCTACCCTACAGGGGTTTCACCCCTCCACTTT. Protein sequence: CASSSYPTGVSPLHF.

This chain connects TRBV18 to TRBJ2-2; the D gene is possibly TRBD1 (6 bases). This CDR3 has 15 residues. CDR1 is KGHSH, CDR2 LQKENI, per germline. Trimming shortened V by 5 bases and J by 1 base, and 11 bases separated the two germline ends. CDR3 sequence (DNA): TGTGCCAGCTCAGACTCAGGGGAGAACACCGGGGAGCTGTTTTTT. Protein sequence: CASSDSGENTGELFF.

The gene calls are TRBV11-2 and TRBJ1-1, with D unresolved. The CDR3 length is 17 residues. From germline, CDR1 is SGHAT and CDR2 FQNNGV. Trimming pared 0 bases from V and 0 bases from J, leaving 14 bases between. CDR3 region: CASSLDVERIMNTEAFF. CDR3 nucleotides: TGTGCCAGCAGCTTAGATGTCGAGCGCATCATGAACACTGAAGCTTTCTTT. Full variable domain (outside the CDR3, taken from reference TRBV11-2 and TRBJ1-1): EAGVAQSPRYKIIEKRQSVAFWCNPISGHATLYWYQQILGQGPKLLIQFQNNGVVDDSQLPKDRFSAERLKGVDSTLKIQPAKLEDSAVYLCASSLDVERIMNTEAFFGQGTRLTVV.

The chain combines TRBV9 with TRBJ2-3; no firm D call. Looked up from germline, CDR1 is SGDLS and CDR2 is YYNGEE. The CDR3 has 16 amino acids. V was cut by 4 bases and J by 8 bases, with 23 bases left in between. The CDR3 region is CASSPESTERVRTQYF. CDR3 nucleotide sequence: TGTGCCAGCAGCCCCGAGAGTACAGAAAGAGTACGTACGCAGTATTTT.

J is TRBJ2-7 and V is TRBV11-2; perhaps TRBD2 as D (6 bases). V lost 0 bases to trimming and J lost 4 bases, with 10 bases between them. The V gene's germline CDR1 is SGHAT and CDR2 FQNNGV. The CDR3 is 14 amino acids. CDR3 in DNA: TGTGCCAGCAGCTTAGAGTACGGAGGGTACGAGCAGTACTTC. It encodes CASSLEYGGYEQYF.

The rearrangement links TRBV30 to TRBJ1-5; 9 nucleotides match TRBD1. CDR3 length: 13 amino acids. Trimming removed 3 bases from V and 4 bases from J; junction bases left unmatched: 1. The germline V gene has CDR1 GTSNPN and CDR2 SVGIG (reference sequence). CDR3 protein: CAWRGQGNQPQHF. For the CDR3, the DNA is TGTGCCTGGAGGGGACAGGGAAATCAGCCCCAGCATTTT.